This T cell receptor beta chain was sequenced for a study of T cells in Graves' hyperthyroidism and ophthalmopathy. Study-level results: Expanded thyroid clonotypes (above 0.001) were mostly also found in blood.

CDR3 size: 16 residues. V gave up 3 bases and J gave up 4 bases; unmatched junction bases: 5. Using RNA transcripts as the source, TCR beta CDR3 regions were amplified. Researchers ran a first-round RT-PCR on the TCR CDR3 using the HTBI primer set. TCRdb processed the multiplex PCR reads anew with MiXCR; each CDR3 protein has one entry. This table holds about 700,000 distinct CDR3 sequences, around 15% found once. Hyperthyroidism was newly diagnosed in patients aged 18 to 65 (duration under 2 months). Clinicians diagnosed patients from clinical symptoms, serum thyroxine and TRAb, thyroid ultrasound and orbital computed tomography. This clonotype has a handful of counts. What it binds is not known.

The origin of this receptor is a woman under 30 with Graves' hyperthyroidism. This rearrangement joins TRBV12-3 or TRBV12-4 to TRBJ2-3; TRBD2 agrees at 12 bases. Sequenced input: blood. CDR3 bases: TGTGCCAGCAGTTTGCAGACTAGCGGGAGTCCAGATACGCAGTATTTT. It encodes CASSLQTSGSPDTQYF.